This TCR beta chain appears in the sequencing data of a study of identical twins. Whole-study findings and limits: Out-of-frame beta sequences exhibited a weaker degree of excess twin sharing. Zero-insertion results could be subject to partial confounding by invariant MAIT and iNKT cells.

TCRdb fed the 5' RACE reads into MiXCR, producing one record per CDR3 protein. This table has about 530,000 distinct CDR3 sequences, roughly 15% appearing once. This CDR3 has 15 amino acids. Germline CDR1 reads SGDLS; CDR2 reads YYNGEE. J was trimmed by 2 bases and V by 4 bases; bases with no gene match: 6. This clonotype was counted at least ten times. As yet, its antigen is unknown. Separately, the same data were catalogued under a study of yellow fever vaccine responses in identical twins.

The chain is built from TRBV9 and TRBJ2-1; 7 nucleotides line up with TRBD1. The sample comprised CD4+ T cells sorted from blood. This clonotype originated in a woman aged 18-29 years in good health. CDR3: CASSLSGTAYNEQFF. The CDR3 DNA reads TGTGCCAGCAGCTTATCCGGGACAGCCTACAATGAGCAGTTCTTC.